The rows below give T cell receptor beta chains drawn from one sample of a study of cytomegalovirus exposure and HLA in healthy donors. Assay: immunoSEQ multiplex PCR; the TCRdb copy retains only in-frame clones and omits some. The repertoire includes some 200,000 clones, around 78% of them detected once, and approximately 2.2% sits in the top ten. The sample was PBMCs. The receptors originated from a woman aged 30 to 39 in good health and CMV-seropositive. CDR3s include the opening cysteine and the closing phenylalanine or tryptophan. A D gene is named only where the DNA matches it firmly. Clone sizes are given selectively: once, few, many, or a class where the clone is expanded.

d_gene	abundance	v_gene	j_gene	CDR3nt	CDR3aa
NA	NA	TRBV5-8	TRBJ1-6	TGTGCCAGCAGCTTTCTGCAGGGACGGGGGTCCTATAATTCACCCCTCCACTTT	CASSFLQGRGSYNSPLHF
NA	NA	TRBV7-9	TRBJ1-4	TGTGCCAGCAACCCCGGGCAGGGGTTAGAAAAACTGTTTTTT	CASNPGQGLEKLFF
NA	NA	TRBV7-8	TRBJ1-1	TGTGCCAGCAGCTTCTCAGCCTCGGAGGCTTTCTTT	CASSFSASEAFF
TRBD2	NA	TRBV6-5	TRBJ2-5	TGTGTCAGCAGGCCGAGCGGGACTCAAGAGACCCAGTACTTC	CVSRPSGTQETQYF
NA	NA	TRBV5-8	TRBJ1-2	TGTGCCAGCAGCTTGATGGCGGGGTATGGCTACACCTTC	CASSLMAGYGYTF
NA	NA	TRBV25-1	TRBJ2-1	TGTGCCAGCAGTGAGGTTGGAGCGTACAATGAGCAGTTCTTC	CASSEVGAYNEQFF
TRBD1	NA	TRBV7-8	TRBJ1-6	TGTGCCAGCAGCCTAGCAGGACAGGCGGGCAATTCACCCCTCCACTTT	CASSLAGQAGNSPLHF
NA	NA	TRBV4-3	TRBJ1-2	TGCGCCAGCAGCCTAAACAACGCGGGTAACTATGGCTACACCTTC	CASSLNNAGNYGYTF
NA	few	TRBV29-1	TRBJ1-1	TGCAGCCCACAACGGAGCACTGAAGCTTTCTTT	CSPQRSTEAFF
NA	NA	TRBV19	TRBJ2-3	TGTGCCAGTAGCTCCACGGGGAGTCTGGGGACAGATACGCAGTATTTT	CASSSTGSLGTDTQYF
TRBD1	NA	TRBV9	TRBJ2-2	TGTGCCAGCAGCGTACAGGGGGCCGGGGAGCTGTTTTTT	CASSVQGAGELFF
NA	NA	TRBV27	TRBJ2-7	TGTGCCAGCAGTTTATGGGTCCCACGGGTATCCCCCTACGAGCAGTACTTC	CASSLWVPRVSPYEQYF
NA	few	TRBV2	TRBJ1-5	TGTGCCGGCTCAAGGGGGGGGAATCAGCCCCAGCATTTT	CAGSRGGNQPQHF
NA	NA	TRBV19	TRBJ1-2	TGTGCCAGTAGATGGGGGGGGAAGGAGAAGAACAGCTACACCTTC	CASRWGGKEKNSYTF
TRBD1	NA	TRBV6-5	TRBJ1-2	TGTGCCAGCAGTTACATGGGACAGGGCCACGGCTACACCTTC	CASSYMGQGHGYTF
NA	NA	TRBV4-3	TRBJ1-1	TGCGCCAGCAGCCAAGATTTAACGAACAGGGTGCGCACTGAAGCTTTCTTT	CASSQDLTNRVRTEAFF
NA	NA	TRBV19	TRBJ1-2	TGTGCCAGTACCCCGGGGAGCGTTAACTATGGCTACACCTTC	CASTPGSVNYGYTF
TRBD1	NA	TRBV25-1	TRBJ1-1	TGTGCCAGCACTTACGGGACAGCGAACACTGAAGCTTTCTTT	CASTYGTANTEAFF
TRBD1	NA	TRBV9	TRBJ2-2	TGTGCCAGCCACCCGACAGGGGTCACCGGGGAGCTGTTTTTT	CASHPTGVTGELFF
TRBD1	NA	TRBV7-2	TRBJ1-5	TGTGCCAGCAGCTCACAGGGGAGCAATCAGCCCCAGCATTTT	CASSSQGSNQPQHF
TRBD1	few	TRBV28	TRBJ1-2	TGTGCCAGCCGGAGTAGTCTTGTGGACAGGGATAAGGGCTACACCTTC	CASRSSLVDRDKGYTF
NA	NA	TRBV5-1	TRBJ1-1	TGCGCCAGCAGCTCGTTAGGACAGAACACTGAAGCTTTCTTT	CASSSLGQNTEAFF
TRBD1	NA	TRBV9	TRBJ1-1	TGTGCCAGCAGCGTTCGGACAGGGGCTGAAGCTTTCTTT	CASSVRTGAEAFF
TRBD1	once	TRBV2	TRBJ2-3	TGTGCCAGCAGTGTAGGACAGGGTACCACAGATACGCAGTATTTT	CASSVGQGTTDTQYF
TRBD2	NA	TRBV27	TRBJ2-7	TGTGCCAGCGGGTGGACTAGCACGTCTCGAGAGCAGTACTTC	CASGWTSTSREQYF
TRBD1	NA	TRBV28	TRBJ1-5	TGTGCCAGCAGTTTCATACAGGGGGCGGGGGTCCAGCCCCAGCATTTT	CASSFIQGAGVQPQHF
NA	NA	TRBV2	TRBJ1-5	TGTGCCAGCAGTGAAATGGGAGCGGGTCAGCCCCAGCATTTT	CASSEMGAGQPQHF
NA	NA	TRBV5-1	TRBJ2-5	TGCGCCAGCAGGCAGGAAGAGACCCAGTACTTC	CASRQEETQYF
NA	NA	TRBV14	TRBJ2-1	TGTGCCAGCAGCCAAGATACGGGGGGCAATTACAATGAGCAGTTCTTC	CASSQDTGGNYNEQFF
NA	once	TRBV9	TRBJ1-5	TGTGCCAGCAGCCCCGGGTATAGCAATCAGCCCCAGCATTTT	CASSPGYSNQPQHF
NA	few	TRBV7-8	TRBJ1-3	TGTGCCAGCAGCTCGGGCGGGGGAAACACCATATATTTT	CASSSGGGNTIYF
NA	once	TRBV5-6	TRBJ2-7	TGTGCCAGCAGTTATGAACTCGGGGGGCAGTACTTC	CASSYELGGQYF
NA	NA	TRBV6-1	TRBJ1-5	TGTGCCACCCTGTATCAGTTTCCGTGGCCCCAGCATTTT	CATLYQFPWPQHF